This T cell receptor beta chain was sequenced for a study of response to subunit inactivated influenza vaccine (dated by TCRdb to the late 2010s). With regard to the full study: The study used deep quantitative T cell receptor repertoire profiling to track responses to a trivalent subunit inactivated influenza vaccine. Points the paper makes about the study in general: It was suggested by the authors that each seasonal influenza vaccination may recruit only a limited number of new T cells.

To prepare the library, RT-PCR was applied. TCRdb shows the sequencer as Illumina HiSeq 2500. Using fastp at Q25 and MiXCR, TCRdb reprocessed the public reads and kept productive beta chains. Every CDR3 protein is listed once, alongside the most common genes and DNA of its rows. The table for this sample lists over 800,000 distinct CDR3 sequences; 21% of them were counted only once. The biggest ten clones account for approximately 10% of the sample. The CDR3 contains 15 residues, cysteine and phenylalanine counted. Only the CDR3 DNA is retained, 45 bases long and in frame from the first base. Looking up the germline V gene yields CDR1 MNHEY and CDR2 SVGEGT. V is clipped by 4 bases and J by 2 bases, and the sequence between their germline boundaries is 15 bases long. This clonotype was observed a handful of times. No cognate antigen has been identified for it. One base away there is no much larger clone; base qualities are not given.

The V and J genes are TRBV6-2 or TRBV6-3 and TRBJ2-7; matching of 5 bases hints at TRBD1 as the D gene. The receptor's source is a man in his forties or fifties who received an inactivated influenza vaccine. Donor details come from another sample of the same person, matched by shared clones. The material sequenced was PBMCs from blood, taken around 5 days after vaccination. The CDR3 region: CASSWGSSITYEQYF. The sequence in DNA is TGTGCCAGCAGTTGGGGCTCCAGTATTACCTACGAGCAGTACTTC.